The rows below give T cell receptor beta chains drawn from one sample of a study of human T cells and chemical hapten exposure. TCRdb independently ran MiXCR on the RACE reads; one entry per CDR3 protein. Of some 65,000 distinct CDR3 sequences in the sample, around 6.1% were seen once. Specimen: whole blood. These receptor sequences come from a female donor in good health. Some clones in this sample may be carry-over from other donors' samples. CDR3s include the opening cysteine and the closing phenylalanine or tryptophan. D genes are given only for firm matches. Some rows have no size entry. The others give once, few or many, or a class for an expanded clone.

>TRBV28|TRBJ2-7|many|TRBD2
CASSFPLGLAGEQYF
TGTGCCAGCAGTTTCCCCTTGGGACTAGCGGGAGAGCAGTACTTC
>TRBV28|TRBJ1-2|many|.
CASSSSKGSQANYGYTF
TGTGCCAGCAGCTCTTCTAAGGGGTCCCAAGCTAACTATGGCTACACCTTC
>TRBV7-2|TRBJ1-3|.|.
CASSLGRAGNTIYF
TGTGCCAGCAGCTTAGGCAGGGCGGGAAACACCATATATTTT
>TRBV27|TRBJ2-3|many|TRBD1
CASSKDRFDTDTQYF
TGTGCCAGCAGCAAGGACAGGTTTGACACAGATACGCAGTATTTT
>TRBV15|TRBJ2-1|few|TRBD2
CATSRSTSGGDNEQFF
TGTGCCACCAGCAGATCGACTAGCGGGGGTGACAATGAGCAGTTCTTC
>TRBV5-1|TRBJ2-3|many|TRBD2
CASSFRPLAGEFADTQYF
TGCGCCAGCAGCTTCCGACCACTAGCGGGAGAGTTTGCAGATACGCAGTATTTT
>TRBV12-3/TRBV12-4|TRBJ1-3|.|TRBD1
CASLTGGFGNTIYF
TGTGCCAGCTTAACAGGGGGCTTTGGAAACACCATATATTTT
>TRBV27|TRBJ2-1|many|.
CASSLRALGHEQFF
TGTGCCAGCAGTTTACGCGCGCTAGGGCATGAGCAGTTCTTC
>TRBV20-1|TRBJ1-3|many|.
CSARLTGNTIYF
TGCAGTGCTAGATTAACTGGAAACACCATATATTTT
>TRBV4-3|TRBJ2-1|.|.
CASSQDWGEQFF
TGCGCCAGCAGCCAAGATTGGGGTGAGCAGTTCTTC
>TRBV20-1|TRBJ1-1|.|TRBD1
CSASELARQGLNTEAFF
TGCAGTGCTAGTGAATTAGCCAGACAGGGCTTAAACACTGAAGCTTTCTTT
>TRBV11-2|TRBJ2-3|.|TRBD1
CASRQGAGTDTQYF
TGTGCCAGCAGACAGGGGGCAGGCACAGATACGCAGTATTTT
>TRBV19|TRBJ2-3|many|.
CASSIVLGRSTDTQYF
TGTGCCAGTAGTATAGTTCTTGGACGTAGCACAGATACGCAGTATTTT
>TRBV3-1|TRBJ2-7|.|.
CASSYRKDIYEQYF
TGTGCCAGCAGCTATCGGAAGGATATCTACGAGCAGTACTTC
>TRBV27|TRBJ1-4|few|TRBD1
CASQGQENEKLFF
TGTGCCAGCCAAGGACAGGAAAATGAAAAACTGTTTTTT
>TRBV12-3/TRBV12-4|TRBJ1-1|medium-sized|.
CASSPGFTVNTEAFF
TGTGCCAGCAGTCCGGGCTTCACCGTCAACACTGAAGCTTTCTTT
>TRBV7-2|TRBJ2-1|.|.
CASSRPSPLGNEQFF
TGTGCCAGCAGCCGCCCGTCCCCCTTGGGCAATGAGCAGTTCTTC
>TRBV9|TRBJ2-1|few|TRBD2
CASSALGTSGKDEQFF
TGTGCCAGCAGCGCCCTGGGGACTAGCGGGAAAGATGAGCAGTTCTTC
>TRBV29-1|TRBJ1-3|many|.
CSVGDSSGNTIYF
TGCAGCGTAGGGGACTCCTCTGGAAACACCATATATTTT
>TRBV6-2/TRBV6-3|TRBJ2-7|few|.
CASSRDNSYEQYF
TGTGCCAGCAGCCGGGACAACTCCTACGAGCAGTACTTC
>TRBV12-3/TRBV12-4|TRBJ2-3|many|.
CASSELSTDTQYF
TGTGCCAGCAGCGAGCTAAGCACAGATACGCAGTATTTT
>TRBV28|TRBJ1-6|.|.
CASSSGSPLHF
TGTGCCAGCAGTTCGGGTTCACCCCTCCACTTT
>TRBV20-1|TRBJ1-4|many|TRBD1
CSATGTGNEKLFF
TGCAGTGCTACCGGGACAGGCAATGAAAAACTGTTTTTT
>TRBV2|TRBJ2-7|few|TRBD1
CASSHPDRGDEQYF
TGTGCCAGCAGTCATCCGGACAGGGGCGACGAGCAGTACTTC
>TRBV10-1|TRBJ1-4|.|TRBD1
CASSSGQGSEKLFF
TGCGCCAGCAGCAGTGGACAGGGCAGCGAAAAACTGTTTTTT
>TRBV4-3|TRBJ2-1|many|TRBD2
CASSQEVGRANSHFF
TGCGCCAGCAGCCAAGAGGTCGGGAGGGCCAATTCCCACTTCTTC
>TRBV20-1|TRBJ1-2|.|.
CSALQGGYGYTF
TGCAGTGCTTTACAGGGAGGGTATGGCTACACCTTC
>TRBV5-3|TRBJ2-4|few|.
CARRRLLAKNIQYF
TGTGCCAGAAGAAGACTACTAGCCAAAAACATTCAGTACTTC
>TRBV6-5|TRBJ1-5|few|.
CASKEGPNSNQPQHF
TGTGCCAGCAAGGAGGGGCCCAATAGCAATCAGCCCCAGCATTTT
>TRBV20-1|TRBJ2-7|many|.
CSVQSAGSDMEQYF
TGCAGTGTACAGTCGGCGGGGTCTGACATGGAGCAGTACTTC
>TRBV12-3/TRBV12-4|TRBJ2-5|.|.
CASSSGQGGETQYF
TGTGCCAGCAGTTCCGGTCAAGGAGGGGAGACCCAGTACTTC
>TRBV29-1|TRBJ2-2|many|TRBD2
CSVDTSGRATGELFF
TGCAGCGTAGACACTAGCGGGAGAGCCACCGGGGAGCTGTTTTTT
>TRBV29-1|TRBJ2-2|few|.
CSVRLSSGELFF
TGCAGCGTTCGTTTGAGTTCCGGGGAGCTGTTTTTT
>TRBV11-2|TRBJ2-3|.|TRBD2
CASSLEAGAIGGSDTQYF
TGTGCCAGCAGCTTAGAAGCGGGAGCCATCGGAGGGTCAGATACGCAGTATTTT
>TRBV7-9|TRBJ2-7|many|.
CASSFPWQGNEQYF
TGTGCCAGCAGCTTTCCGTGGCAGGGGAACGAGCAGTACTTC
>TRBV7-8|TRBJ2-5|few|.
CASSETYRGGETQYF
TGTGCCAGCAGCGAAACTTACAGGGGAGGGGAGACCCAGTACTTC
>TRBV2|TRBJ2-7|.|.
CASSGTNPYEQYF
TGTGCCAGCAGTGGGACAAATCCCTACGAGCAGTACTTC
>TRBV2|TRBJ1-5|few|.
CASKADGNQPQHF
TGTGCCAGCAAGGCAGACGGCAATCAGCCCCAGCATTTT
>TRBV28|TRBJ2-7|few|.
CASSPGFGTYEQYF
TGTGCCAGTTCTCCAGGGTTTGGAACATACGAGCAGTACTTC